The next 15 T cell receptor beta chains were all read from a single sample in a study of cytomegalovirus exposure and HLA in healthy donors. The PCR ran on 60 Vbeta and 13 Jbeta primers. Measured with immunoSEQ multiplex PCR; TCRdb has only the in-frame clones, and not every one. The table has 95,000 to 150,000 clones, over 70% seen once. Sample: PBMCs. These receptors all come from a woman aged 45 to 65 in good health and CMV-seronegative.

The chain recombines TRBV15 with TRBJ1-4; 7 nucleotides match TRBD1. The CDR3 contains 18 residues. The germline V gene has CDR1 LNHNV and CDR2 YYDKDF (reference sequence). With V trimmed by 1 base and J by 5 bases, 13 bases remained unmatched. For the CDR3, the DNA is TGTGCCACCAGCAGAGGCCCAGCCCACGGGACAGACAATGAAAAACTGTTTTTT. It is translated as CATSRGPAHGTDNEKLFF. Looking up the rest from reference TRBV15 and TRBJ1-4 gives the full variable domain: DAMVIQNPRYQVTQFGKPVTLSCSQTLNHNVMYWYQQKSSQAPKLLFHYYDKDFNNEADTPDNFQSRRPNTSFCFLDIRSPGLGDTAMYLCATSRGPAHGTDNEKLFFGSGTQLSVL.

Concerning this clone itself: A read error may account for a junction end that differs from germline. The V call is TRBV7-9, the J call TRBJ2-7, with D unclear. The CDR3 contains 13 residues. The germline CDR1 and CDR2 sequences are SEHNR and FQNEAQ (reference sequence). The CDR3 DNA reads TGTTCCAGCAGCTTAGCATCTAGCTACGAGCAGTACTTC. This translates into CSSSLASSYEQYF.

The CDR3: CASSLVLAGTYEQYF. CDR3 nucleotide sequence: TGTGCCAGCAGCTTAGTTCTAGCGGGTACCTACGAGCAGTACTTC. This rearrangement joins TRBV7-9 to TRBJ2-7, with 8 bases fitting TRBD2. Germline V gives CDR1 SEHNR, CDR2 FQNEAQ (reference sequence). The CDR3 sequence is 15 residues long. J lost 2 bases, V lost 1 base, and 4 bases had no gene match.

The rearrangement links TRBV10-3 to TRBJ1-2, with D hard to call. This CDR3 is 13 amino acids long. V was trimmed by 2 bases and J by 4 bases, leaving 8 bases between them. Germline V lookup: CDR1 ENHRY, CDR2 SYGVKD. This chain's CDR3 is CAISEAGPYGYTF. CDR3 coding DNA: TGTGCCATCAGTGAGGCAGGTCCCTATGGCTACACCTTC.

V and J are TRBV5-1 and TRBJ2-3; D not certain. Trimming removed 0 bases from V and 2 bases from J, with 10 bases in between. CDR1 is SGHRS and CDR2 is YFSETQ in the germline V gene. The CDR3 has 15 amino acids. The CDR3 spells CASSLAFRSTDTQYF. CDR3 bases: TGCGCCAGCAGCTTGGCGTTCAGGTCCACAGATACGCAGTATTTT.

As concerns this clone: At one boundary the junction diverges from the germline segment, which might be a read error. V gene TRBV7-9 combines with J gene TRBJ1-2; D not certain. The CDR3 length is 17 residues. Germline V gives CDR1 SEHNR, CDR2 FQNEAQ (reference sequence). The DNA for the CDR3 is TGTTCCAGCAGGAATGAGGTTGACGCCGGTTCTAACTATGGCTACACCTTC. Amino acid sequence: CSSRNEVDAGSNYGYTF.

This chain uses TRBV19 with TRBJ2-5; D is unresolved. CDR3 length: 13 residues. V lost 4 bases and J lost 1, with 7 bases in between. The germline V gene encodes CDR1 LNHDA and CDR2 SQIVND (reference sequence). The CDR3 is CASSTTRQETQYF. The DNA of the CDR3 is TGTGCCAGTAGTACAACACGCCAAGAGACCCAGTACTTC.

V is TRBV9 and J is TRBJ1-3; D is ambiguous. Germline CDR1 SGDLS, CDR2 YYNGEE. Trimming shortened V by 1 base and J by 1 base, and 3 bases separated the two germline ends. The CDR3 extends over 13 amino acids. CDR3 amino acids: CASSVYSGNTIYF. The DNA for the CDR3 is TGTGCCAGCAGCGTATATTCTGGAAACACCATATATTTT.

Only a few counts were recorded for this clone. The V and J genes are TRBV6-5 and TRBJ2-7; D remains ambiguous. V dropped 6 bases and J dropped 0 bases, with 9 bases sitting between them. The CDR3 is 13 amino acids. Per the germline V gene, CDR1 is MNHEY and CDR2 is SVGAGI. CDR3 amino acids: CASSEASSYEQYF. CDR3 DNA: TGTGCCAGCAGCGAAGCGTCCTCCTACGAGCAGTACTTC.

The chain recombines TRBV10-3 with TRBJ1-1; D might be TRBD1 (5 bases). Germline CDR1 ENHRY, CDR2 SYGVKD. The CDR3 sequence is 12 residues long. Trimming cost V 6 bases and J 5 bases, with 10 bases left between them. The CDR3 coding sequence is TGTGCCATCAGCGGGGGTAGGACTGAAGCTTTCTTT. Its translation is CAISGGRTEAFF.

The chain employs TRBV6-5 and TRBJ1-1; D might be TRBD1 (6 bases). The CDR3 covers 14 residues. The V gene's germline CDR1 is MNHEY and CDR2 SVGAGI. V was cut by 7 bases and J by 5 bases, with 17 bases left in between. The CDR3 sequence: CASITTGHDTEAFF. In nucleotides, the CDR3 is TGTGCCAGCATCACAACAGGGCACGATACTGAAGCTTTCTTT.

The rearrangement uses TRBV19 and TRBJ1-1; 8 bases are shared with TRBD1. CDR3 size: 15 residues. Looked up from germline, CDR1 is LNHDA and CDR2 is SQIVND (reference sequence). V shed 7 bases, J shed 4 bases, and the junction held 11 bases outside the gene matches. CDR3 in amino acids: CASTTLTGGGTEAFF. CDR3 coding DNA: TGTGCCAGTACCACCCTCACAGGGGGAGGCACTGAAGCTTTCTTT.

The genes are TRBV18 and TRBJ2-3; 7 bases fit TRBD2. The CDR3 spans 15 residues. Trimming removed 3 bases from V and 0 bases from J; junction bases left unmatched: 3. Germline values: CDR1 KGHSH, CDR2 LQKENI. CDR3 DNA: TGTGCCAGCTCACCCTGGCGGGGGAGCACAGATACGCAGTATTTT. Amino acids: CASSPWRGSTDTQYF. The entire variable domain, with the rest obtained from reference TRBV18 and TRBJ2-3, is as follows: NAGVMQNPRHLVRRRGQEARLRCSPMKGHSHVYWYRQLPEEGLKFMVYLQKENIIDESGMPKERFSAEFPKEGPSILRIQQVVRGDSAAYFCASSPWRGSTDTQYFGPGTRLTVL.

The J gene is TRBJ1-2, the V gene TRBV9, with 7 nucleotides matching TRBD1. In germline, CDR1 is SGDLS, CDR2 YYNGEE. V dropped 4 bases and J dropped 7; count of bases not matched to a gene: 16. This CDR3 has 16 residues. The CDR3 DNA sequence: TGTGCCAGCAGCCCATTGGGGCAGGGGGAATTCGGTGGCTACACCTTC. It yields the protein CASSPLGQGEFGGYTF. Full variable domain (missing parts from reference TRBV9 and TRBJ1-2): DSGVTQTPKHLITATGQRVTLRCSPRSGDLSVYWYQQSLDQGLQFLIQYYNGEERAKGNILERFSAQQFPDLHSELNLSSLELGDSALYFCASSPLGQGEFGGYTFGSGTRLTVV.

The V and J genes are TRBV7-2 and TRBJ2-1, with 15 bases fitting TRBD2. CDR1 SGHTA and CDR2 FQGNSA come from the germline V gene. This CDR3 has 18 residues. The V and J ends lost 1 base and 4 bases, in that order; junction bases with no gene match: 5. Written as DNA, the CDR3 is TGTGCCAGCAGCTTAGGGGGACTAGCGGGAGGTCAGTACAATGAGCAGTTCTTC. Residues: CASSLGGLAGGQYNEQFF.